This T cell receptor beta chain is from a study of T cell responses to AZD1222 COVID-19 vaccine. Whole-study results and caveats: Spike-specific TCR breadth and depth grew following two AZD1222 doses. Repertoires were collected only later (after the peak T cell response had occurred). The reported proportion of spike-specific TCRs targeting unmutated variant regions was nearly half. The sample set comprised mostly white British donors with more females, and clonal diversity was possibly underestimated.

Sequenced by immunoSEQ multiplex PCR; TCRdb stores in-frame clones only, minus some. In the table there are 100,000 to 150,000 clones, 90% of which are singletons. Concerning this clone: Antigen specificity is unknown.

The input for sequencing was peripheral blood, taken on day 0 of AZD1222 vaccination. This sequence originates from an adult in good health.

Written as DNA, the CDR3 is TGTGCCAGCAGCCAAGAGACAGGTCTCAATCAGCCCCAGCATTTT. As protein: CASSQETGLNQPQHF. This chain joins TRBV4-2 and TRBJ1-5; D perhaps matches TRBD1 (6 bases). Per germline, CDR1 LGHNA and CDR2 YNFKEQ. The CDR3 is 15 amino acids. V shed 0 bases and J shed 3 bases, with 9 bases lying between them.